The T cell receptor beta chain described here comes from a study of molecular identifiers for immune sequencing clone quantification. Study details: Four of five splits of RNA from approximately 22,000 or 94,000 naive CD8 cells were sequenced in replicates.

Library preparation followed earlier protocols using designated TCR primers. MiXCR, run by TCRdb on the PCR reads, gives a single entry per CDR3 protein. The sample consists of 85,000 to 95,000 distinct CDR3 sequences, around a fifth of them appearing once. Overall study findings and caveats: Spiked Jurkat TCR RNA equivalent to one cell reportedly surfaced among approximately 1.1 million naive cells.

It was from around 20,000 to 1,000,000 sorted cells, with 10%, 30% or 50% RNA, that naive CD8 libraries came. This clonotype was seen a handful of times. What it binds is unknown. The CDR3 covers 14 residues. Germline CDR1 reads MNHEY; CDR2 reads SVGEGT. Trimming pared 9 bases from V and 2 bases from J, leaving 17 bases between. Input material: naive CD8+ T cells from blood, with Jurkat cell RNA spiked in. The subset here: FACS-sorted CD8+CD4-CCR7+CD45RA+ naive T cells. This receptor was obtained from a human donor in good health. Some libraries in this study had Jurkat cell RNA spiked in. The chain carries TRBV6-2 or TRBV6-3 and TRBJ2-7; no definite D call. The CDR3 sequence is CASSTGWGTYEQYF. The CDR3 coding sequence is TGTGCCAGTAGTACGGGCTGGGGAACCTACGAGCAGTACTTC.